Listed below are T cell receptor beta chains from one sample, sequenced in a study of cytomegalovirus exposure and HLA in healthy donors. Assay used: immunoSEQ multiplex PCR; TCRdb lists only in-frame clones, some missing. The data contain about 160,000 clones, about four fifths of them singletons. Source material: PBMCs. The source is a man aged 25 to 40 in good health and CMV-seronegative. Both conserved end residues are trimmed from each CDR3.

TRBV28 | ASSSGGSRYNEQF
TRBV15 | ATRGGLIDNEQF
TRBV4-1 | ASSLPGAGDTDTQY
TRBV5-1 | ASSYSGNTEAF
TRBV7-2 | ASSSHATGSGTEAF
TRBV7-9 | ASSHRGGRTDTQY
TRBV5-1 | ASSPGTVGYGYT
TRBV4-1 | ASSHRTGGEQY
TRBV28 | ASSFPSAAPLAPSYGYT
TRBV21-1 | ASSKLFQAGNTGELF
TRBV7-8 | ASSLGTSRTYEQY
TRBV19 | ASSIGSQGGSYEQY
TRBV5-5 | ASSTGLLGANVLT